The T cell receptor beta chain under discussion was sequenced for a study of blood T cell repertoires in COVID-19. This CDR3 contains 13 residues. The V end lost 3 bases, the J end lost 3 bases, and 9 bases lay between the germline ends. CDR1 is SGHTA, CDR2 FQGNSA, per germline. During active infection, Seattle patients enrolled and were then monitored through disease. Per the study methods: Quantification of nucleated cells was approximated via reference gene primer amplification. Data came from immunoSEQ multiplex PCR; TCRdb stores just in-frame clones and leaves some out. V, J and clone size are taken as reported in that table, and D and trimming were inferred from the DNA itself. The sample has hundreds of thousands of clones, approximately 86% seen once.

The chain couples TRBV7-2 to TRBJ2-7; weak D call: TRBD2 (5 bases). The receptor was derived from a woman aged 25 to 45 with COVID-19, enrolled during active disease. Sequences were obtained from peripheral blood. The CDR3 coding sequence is TGTGCCAGCAGCTTGGAGGATTTCTACGAGCAGTACTTC. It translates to CASSLEDFYEQYF.